The 26 T cell receptor beta chains in this list originate from one sample, sequenced in a study of T cells after yellow fever vaccination. TCRdb ran MiXCR on the 5' RACE reads and lists one entry per CDR3 protein. Found here are some 250,000 distinct CDR3 sequences, 3.6% of them singletons; the top ten hold roughly a fifth. The starting material was PBMCs, obtained 15 days after the yellow fever booster vaccination. The receptors shown here come from a young man who received the YFV17D yellow fever vaccine.

Many counts were recorded for this clonotype. This rearrangement joins TRBV20-1 to TRBJ2-7, with TRBD2 matching over 9 bases. The germline V gene encodes CDR1 DFQATT and CDR2 SNEGSKA (reference sequence). J gave up 0 bases and V 2 bases, and 2 bases lay outside the gene matches. The CDR3 length is 14 residues. DNA of the CDR3: TGCAGTGCTAGAAGCGGGGGGAGCTCCTACGAGCAGTACTTC. This translates into CSARSGGSSYEQYF.

The V call is TRBV5-1, the J call TRBJ2-2, with TRBD2 identical over 8 bases. Germline CDR1 SGHRS, CDR2 YFSETQ. J gave up 2 bases and V 0 bases, and 12 bases lay outside the gene matches. The CDR3 consists of 19 residues. The CDR3 nucleotides are TGCGCCAGCAGCTTGGGTCAGCGGGGGACCCGAATTAACACCGGGGAGCTGTTTTTT. This gives the protein CASSLGQRGTRINTGELFF.

This clonotype appeared many times. The chain employs TRBV12-3 or TRBV12-4 and TRBJ2-3, with 9 bases identical to TRBD2. The CDR3 spans 13 residues. The V gene end was trimmed by 11 bases and the J gene end by 6 bases; junction bases not matched to a gene: 9. The CDR3 nucleotides read TGTGCCGACGCGGGGGGGCGCGGGGATACGCAGTATTTT. The encoded protein is CADAGGRGDTQYF.

This clonotype has a count of ten or more. The rearrangement joins TRBV6-1 to TRBJ2-1; D is unresolved. The germline V gene has CDR1 MNHNS and CDR2 SASEGT. V gave up 8 bases and J gave up 10 bases, with 12 bases separating them. The CDR3 is 11 residues long. The CDR3 protein is CASRRVEEQFF. Here the CDR3 DNA reads TGTGCCAGCCGCCGCGTAGAAGAGCAGTTCTTC.

This clonotype was seen more than once but under ten times. The rearrangement joins TRBV4-2 to TRBJ1-5; possible D gene TRBD1, 5 bases. The CDR3 runs to 17 residues. Looked up from germline, CDR1 is LGHNA and CDR2 is YNFKEQ. The germline V and J ends were trimmed by 0 bases and 1 base, with 13 bases remaining between them. CDR3 DNA sequence: TGTGCCAGCAGCCAAGATCCGGGCAGGGAAAGCAATCAGCCCCAGCATTTT. Its protein product is CASSQDPGRESNQPQHF.

This clonotype has ten or more counts. V is TRBV18 and J is TRBJ2-2, with TRBD1 identical over 9 bases. The V gene's germline CDR1 is KGHSH and CDR2 LQKENI. The CDR3 contains 17 residues. V lost 2 bases to trimming and J lost 2 bases; unmatched junction nucleotides: 6. In nucleotides, the CDR3 is TGTGCCAGCTCACCATCGGGACAGGGAACAAACACCGGGGAGCTGTTTTTT. Protein: CASSPSGQGTNTGELFF. Combining the CDR3 with reference TRBV18 and TRBJ2-2 gives the whole variable domain NAGVMQNPRHLVRRRGQEARLRCSPMKGHSHVYWYRQLPEEGLKFMVYLQKENIIDESGMPKERFSAEFPKEGPSILRIQQVVRGDSAAYFCASSPSGQGTNTGELFFGEGSRLTVL.

This clonotype was counted at least ten times. The chain uses TRBV18 and TRBJ1-2, with 7 positions matching TRBD1. The CDR3 length is 16 residues. With V trimmed by 4 bases and J by 5 bases, 13 bases remained unmatched. Germline-derived CDR1 and CDR2 are KGHSH and LQKENI. The CDR3 DNA reads as TGTGCCAGCTCACTCAACCGGGACAGCACGCTTTATGGCTACACCTTC. The encoded protein is CASSLNRDSTLYGYTF.

This clonotype was counted ten times or more. In DNA, the CDR3 is TGCAGCGTTGTAGGGGGGGGCCGAGAGACCCAGTACTTC. This gives the protein CSVVGGGRETQYF. The chain employs TRBV29-1 and TRBJ2-5; tentatively, D is TRBD2 (7 bases). CDR3 length: 13 amino acids. The V end was cut by 4 bases, the J end by 4 bases, with 13 bases between. Germline V gene data show CDR1 as SQVTM and CDR2 as ANQGSEA.

This clonotype was detected ten times or more. This sequence joins TRBV20-1 and TRBJ2-5; D assignment may be TRBD1 or TRBD2 (5 bases each). Germline V lookup: CDR1 DFQATT, CDR2 SNEGSKA (reference sequence). Trimming left V 3 bases short and J 0 bases short, with 8 bases between. There are 13 residues in the CDR3. The CDR3 DNA follows: TGCAGTGCTAGCGGGGCAAACCAAGAGACCCAGTACTTC. Protein product: CSASGANQETQYF.

This sequence joins TRBV2 and TRBJ1-5; D gene unclear. V was pared by 8 bases and J by 3 bases, with 14 bases between. Per germline, CDR1 SNHLY and CDR2 FYNNEI. The CDR3 runs to 14 residues. The CDR3 sequence: CASGRQDFNQPQHF. The CDR3 DNA reads as TGTGCCAGCGGCCGGCAGGACTTCAATCAGCCCCAGCATTTT.

This clonotype was counted many times. The gene calls are TRBV5-5 and TRBJ1-2; D gene ambiguous. The CDR3 extends over 14 amino acids. CDR1 SGHKS and CDR2 YYEKEE come from the germline V gene (reference sequence). V was clipped by 2 bases and J by 2 bases, with 10 bases between them. Here the CDR3 DNA reads TGTGCCAGCAGCTTAGACACCCCCAACTATGGCTACACCTTC. Translated, it gives CASSLDTPNYGYTF.

This clonotype was detected many times. The CDR3 nucleotides read TGTGCCAGCAGCACCCAGTCGTTTACTAGCGGGGGTGATACGCAGTATTTT. Its translation: CASSTQSFTSGGDTQYF. The V call is TRBV7-3, the J call TRBJ2-3; TRBD2 aligns across 11 bases. The CDR3 totals 17 residues. J was trimmed by 6 bases and V by 5 bases; bases with no gene match: 13. From germline, CDR1 is SGHTA and CDR2 FQGTGA.

The chain uses TRBV7-2 and TRBJ1-2; the D is unclear. This CDR3 is built from 13 residues. With 4 bases removed from V and 4 bases from J, the gap between germline ends came to 10 bases. Germline V lookup: CDR1 SGHTA, CDR2 FQGNSA. CDR3 DNA: TGTGCCAGCAGCTCTAGGGAATCCTATGGCTACACCTTC. Amino acid sequence: CASSSRESYGYTF.

This clonotype occurred many times. The V call is TRBV20-1, the J call TRBJ1-2; no clear D gene. V gave up 1 base and J gave up 4 bases, with 10 bases separating them. This CDR3 region has 13 residues. Germline CDR1 reads DFQATT; CDR2 reads SNEGSKA (reference sequence). The chain's CDR3 is CSARVEVGYGYTF. The CDR3 nucleotides read TGCAGTGCTAGAGTTGAGGTGGGCTATGGCTACACCTTC.

This clonotype has a count of ten or more. The V gene is TRBV29-1, the J gene TRBJ2-6; no clear D gene. The V gene's germline CDR1 is SQVTM and CDR2 ANQGSEA. Trimming took off 4 bases at V and 2 bases at J, with 9 bases between the two ends. The CDR3 sequence is 14 residues long. This CDR3 is CSVGGEAGANVLTF. CDR3 nucleotides: TGCAGCGTTGGTGGGGAAGCTGGGGCCAACGTCCTGACTTTC.

This clonotype was counted a few times. V and J are TRBV4-2 and TRBJ1-5; possible D gene TRBD1, 6 bases. Per the germline V gene, CDR1 is LGHNA and CDR2 is YNFKEQ. This CDR3 region has 14 residues. V dropped 4 bases and J dropped 3 bases, with 10 bases sitting between them. The CDR3 protein is CASSRGQYNQPQHF. In nucleotides, the CDR3 is TGTGCCAGCAGCCGAGGACAGTACAATCAGCCCCAGCATTTT.

The sample holds many counts of this clonotype. This chain links TRBV20-1 with TRBJ1-2; TRBD1 might be the D (6 bases). Germline values: CDR1 DFQATT, CDR2 SNEGSKA (reference sequence). This CDR3 is 13 amino acids long. CDR3 amino acids: CSRRDTTNYGYTF. DNA of the CDR3: TGCAGCCGACGGGACACAACTAACTATGGCTACACCTTC.

At least ten counts were recorded for this clonotype. The CDR3 loop is CASSAYLAFF. The CDR3 DNA follows: TGTGCCAGCAGTGCTTACTTAGCTTTCTTT. This sequence joins TRBV2 and TRBJ1-1, with D uncertain. The CDR3 sequence is 10 residues long. Trimming stripped 4 bases from V and 10 bases from J, with 7 bases between. CDR1 is SNHLY and CDR2 is FYNNEI in the germline V gene.

This clonotype has at least ten counts. The chain uses TRBV5-1 and TRBJ1-1, with D tentatively TRBD1 (5 bases). Trimming cost V 4 bases and J 1 base, with 17 bases left between them. This CDR3 spans 16 amino acids. CDR1 is SGHRS and CDR2 is YFSETQ in the germline V gene. In DNA form, the CDR3 reads TGCGCCAGCAGCCAAAAAGGGTGGGGCCCGAACACTGAAGCTTTCTTT. Encoded protein: CASSQKGWGPNTEAFF.

This clonotype was detected only a few times. The chain recombines TRBV6-5 with TRBJ1-2; no firm D call. This CDR3 has 13 residues. Trimming shortened V by 11 bases and J by 4 bases, and 17 bases separated the two germline ends. CDR1 and CDR2 (germline): MNHEY, SVGAGI. CDR3 nucleotides: TGTGCCGCCCGCCGTTTTGGTACCTATGGCTACACCTTC. Protein product: CAARRFGTYGYTF.

In this sample, this clonotype turned up many times. V usage is TRBV7-2 and J usage is TRBJ1-2; 7 nucleotides line up with TRBD1. The CDR3 is 15 amino acids. The V gene's germline CDR1 is SGHTA and CDR2 FQGNSA. V lost 5 bases and J lost 3; bases outside the gene matches: 9. DNA for the CDR3: TGTGCCAGCAGCCGAAAGACAGGGTGGGACTATGGCTACACCTTC. This sequence encodes CASSRKTGWDYGYTF.

This clonotype was seen at least ten times. V gene TRBV27 combines with J gene TRBJ1-4; TRBD1 aligns across 8 bases. Looked up from germline, CDR1 is MNHEY and CDR2 is SMNVEV (reference sequence). CDR3 length: 14 amino acids. V was pared by 7 bases and J by 5 bases, with 6 bases of the junction left unmatched. The CDR3 here is CASTRGTGNEKLFF. CDR3 bases: TGTGCCAGCACCAGGGGGACAGGAAATGAAAAACTGTTTTTT. Full variable domain (remainder filled in from reference TRBV27 and TRBJ1-4): EAQVTQNPRYLITVTGKKLTVTCSQNMNHEYMSWYRQDPGLGLRQIYYSMNVEVTDKGDVPEGYKVSRKEKRNFPLILESPSPNQTSLYFCASTRGTGNEKLFFGSGTQLSVL.

In this sample, this clonotype turned up many times. V usage is TRBV7-2 and J usage is TRBJ2-5; D may be TRBD1 or TRBD2 (6 bases each). This CDR3 comprises 15 residues. V gave up 0 bases and J gave up 4 bases, with 12 bases separating them. The germline V gene has CDR1 SGHTA and CDR2 FQGNSA. The CDR3 bases are TGTGCCAGCAGCTTAGCGGGGGGCAGGGCAGAGACCCAGTACTTC. It codes for CASSLAGGRAETQYF.

This clonotype was observed at least ten times. V gene TRBV5-6 combines with J gene TRBJ2-5; 8 bases agree with TRBD2. Trimming removed 6 bases from V and 2 bases from J; junction bases left unmatched: 9. The CDR3 is 15 residues long. The germline CDR1 and CDR2 sequences are SGHDT and YYEEEE. The CDR3 coding sequence is TGTGCCAGCACCTCCCGGGGGGGACTTCAAGAGACCCAGTACTTC. Its protein product is CASTSRGGLQETQYF.

This clonotype was counted many times. V and J are TRBV5-1 and TRBJ2-5; TRBD1 might be the D (7 bases). This CDR3 comprises 13 residues. The germline V gene has CDR1 SGHRS and CDR2 YFSETQ. Trimming shortened V by 5 bases and J by 9 bases, and 17 bases separated the two germline ends. The CDR3 DNA reads as TGCGCCAGCAGATCAGGGGGGCCGGGGCCCCAGTACTTC. As protein: CASRSGGPGPQYF. Together with reference TRBV5-1 and TRBJ2-5, the CDR3 gives the full variable domain: KAGVTQTPRYLIKTRGQQVTLSCSPISGHRSVSWYQQTPGQGLQFLFEYFSETQRNKGNFPGRFSGRQFSNSRSEMNVSTLELGDSALYLCASRSGGPGPQYFGPGTRLLVL.

The sample holds many counts of this clonotype. The chain has TRBV4-1 and TRBJ2-2, with 7 nucleotides matching TRBD1. V lost 1 base to trimming and J lost 4 bases; unmatched junction nucleotides: 3. The CDR3 is made up of 15 amino acids. Germline V gene lookup returns CDR1 MGHRA and CDR2 YSYEKL. The CDR3 is CASSQATGSTGELFF. As DNA, the CDR3 is TGCGCCAGCAGCCAAGCGACAGGGAGCACCGGGGAGCTGTTTTTT.